Listed below are T cell receptor beta chains from one sample, sequenced in a study of beta chain features in type 1 diabetes. TCRdb's table, derived via immunoSEQ multiplex PCR, lists solely in-frame clones and lacks some. The sample lists 350,000 to 400,000 clones, roughly 15% seen once, with approximately 0.019% in the top ten. Sequences were obtained from naive CD4+ T cells from blood. The receptors were sampled from a woman under 30 in good health. The CDR3 runs from the conserved cysteine through the conserved F or W. A D gene is named only where the DNA matches it firmly. A row's size may be missing; if present it is once, few, many or a size class.

CDR3aa	CDR3nt	abundance	d_gene	v_gene	j_gene
CASSFGLAGADTQYF	TGTGCCAGCAGTTTCGGACTAGCGGGAGCAGATACGCAGTATTTT	NA	TRBD2	TRBV7-3	TRBJ2-3
CASSLTGGFQPQHF	TGTGCCAGCAGCCTGACAGGGGGTTTTCAGCCCCAGCATTTT	few	TRBD1	TRBV27	TRBJ1-5
CASSRGRSGANVLTF	TGTGCCAGCAGCCGCGGGCGCTCTGGGGCCAACGTCCTGACTTTC	few	NA	TRBV7-6	TRBJ2-6
CAWMPGGTF	TGTGCCTGGATGCCTGGCGGCACCTTC	NA	NA	TRBV30	TRBJ1-2
CAWSPQGHGYTF	TGTGCCTGGAGTCCACAGGGCCATGGCTACACCTTC	NA	NA	TRBV30	TRBJ1-2
CASSVAASSYEQYF	TGTGCCAGCAGCGTAGCAGCGAGCTCCTACGAGCAGTACTTC	NA	NA	TRBV5-4	TRBJ2-7
CAWKIGTAYEQYF	TGTGCCTGGAAGATCGGGACAGCATACGAGCAGTACTTC	NA	TRBD1	TRBV30	TRBJ2-7
CASSSLRLAAFREQYF	TGTGCCAGCAGTTCCCTCAGGCTAGCGGCATTCCGGGAGCAGTACTTC	few	TRBD2	TRBV27	TRBJ2-7
CASSEVLGLAGDTDTQYF	TGTGCCAGCAGTGAAGTTCTGGGACTAGCGGGAGACACAGATACGCAGTATTTT	few	TRBD2	TRBV2	TRBJ2-3
CASSRFGPNTEAFF	TGTGCCAGCAGCCGATTTGGGCCCAACACTGAAGCTTTCTTT	few	NA	TRBV14	TRBJ1-1
CASSQVARGSGANVLTF	TGTGCCAGCAGCCAAGTTGCGCGAGGGTCTGGGGCCAACGTCCTGACTTTC	few	NA	TRBV4-2	TRBJ2-6
CASQQGKNTEAFF	TGTGCCAGTCAACAGGGGAAGAACACTGAAGCTTTCTTT	NA	TRBD1	TRBV6-5	TRBJ1-1
CASAKGQIQETQYF	TGTGCCTCCGCGAAGGGACAGATCCAAGAGACCCAGTACTTC	few	TRBD1	TRBV30	TRBJ2-5
CASSGTSGINYEQYF	TGTGCCAGCAGTGGGACTAGCGGGATAAACTACGAGCAGTACTTC	NA	TRBD2	TRBV6-1	TRBJ2-7